Shown below are 4 T cell receptor beta chains from a single sample sequenced in a study of neurological immune-mediated disorders. TCRdb re-called the 5' RACE reads with MiXCR, one entry per CDR3 protein. The sample shows around 97,000 distinct CDR3 sequences, 11% of them seen only once. Time point of the sample: longitudinal time-point 3. The sample was PBMCs. These receptors came from a female donor with HTLV-1-associated myelopathy (HAM/TSP).

Many counts were recorded for this clonotype. The chain employs TRBV5-1 and TRBJ2-1; D is undetermined. V shed 0 bases and J shed 3 bases, with 1 base lying between them. Looked up from germline, CDR1 is SGHRS and CDR2 is YFSETQ. This CDR3 contains 12 residues. The CDR3 DNA reads as TGCGCCAGCAGCTTGGACTACAATGAGCAGTTCTTC. Residues: CASSLDYNEQFF. The whole variable domain, remainder taken from reference TRBV5-1 and TRBJ2-1, is KAGVTQTPRYLIKTRGQQVTLSCSPISGHRSVSWYQQTPGQGLQFLFEYFSETQRNKGNFPGRFSGRQFSNSRSEMNVSTLELGDSALYLCASSLDYNEQFFGPGTRLTVL.

Points on this clonotype: Likely a read error: the CDR3 ends without its conserved phenylalanine or tryptophan. The chain is built from TRBV5-1 and TRBJ2-7; D might be TRBD2 (6 bases). Per the germline V gene, CDR1 is SGHRS and CDR2 is YFSETQ. The CDR3 covers 14 residues. Trimming cost V 4 bases and J 3 bases, with 14 bases left between them. This chain's CDR3 is CASSQPGLNYEQYC. The CDR3 nucleotides are TGCGCCAGCAGCCAGCCGGGACTGAACTACGAGCAGTACTGC.

In this sample, this clonotype turned up many times. The chain carries TRBV3-1 and TRBJ2-4; 10 bases are a match to TRBD2. V lost 1 base to trimming and J lost 7 bases; unmatched junction nucleotides: 10. The CDR3 sequence is 17 residues long. Per germline, CDR1 LGHDT and CDR2 YNNKEL (reference sequence). CDR3 in amino acids: CASSQVGSGGRGNIQYF. The CDR3 DNA sequence: TGTGCCAGCAGCCAAGTCGGTAGCGGGGGGCGTGGTAACATTCAGTACTTC.

This clonotype has a count of ten or more. This chain uses TRBV20-1 with TRBJ2-3; D gene ambiguous. Germline loops: CDR1 DFQATT, CDR2 SNEGSKA (reference sequence). This CDR3 has 13 amino acids. V lost 1 base, J lost 5 bases, and 10 bases lay in between. Written as DNA, the CDR3 is TGCAGTGCTAGAGTTCCCGGGTTAGATACGCAGTATTTT. It encodes CSARVPGLDTQYF.